The subject of this entry is one T cell receptor beta chain. Its antigen remains unknown. This entry comes from a study of shared clonotypes between healthy human individuals. General study findings and limits: Donor scarcity curtailed the genetic and exposure-history diversity represented herein.

Germline values: CDR1 MNHEY, CDR2 SMNVEV (reference sequence). The V segment lost 3 bases and the J segment 2 bases; nucleotides outside the gene matches: 5. The CDR3 covers 15 residues. The authors distributed each subset's genomic DNA evenly over several immunoSEQ plates. Among the unsorted PBMC samples, replicate PCRs used around 0.3 ug DNA, roughly 33,000 T cell genomes. The repertoire was sequenced with immunoSEQ multiplex PCR; TCRdb's copy has only in-frame clones and lacks some. The sample lists 400,000 to 550,000 clones, approximately 79% occurring once. Sequenced material: PBMCs. The genes are TRBV27 and TRBJ2-3, with 7 bases that match TRBD2. The sequence came from a woman in her thirties or forties in good health. Some clones in this sample may be carry-over from other donors' samples. CDR3 coding DNA: TGTGCCAGCAGTTTGAGCGGGATGATCACAGATACGCAGTATTTT. This sequence encodes CASSLSGMITDTQYF.